Below, 10 T cell receptor beta chains from the same sample are listed, as sequenced in a study of OX40 agonist ivuxolimab in advanced cancers. Measured with immunoSEQ multiplex PCR; TCRdb has only the in-frame clones, and not every one. This table holds over 150,000 clones, 94% found once. Sequenced material: CD4+ or CD8+ T cells sorted from blood, taken in a trial of the OX40 agonist ivuxolimab. The receptors were gathered from an adult with an advanced solid tumor such as melanoma, head and neck, liver or kidney cancer.

The genes are TRBV6-6 and TRBJ2-1; TRBD1 aligns across 7 bases. Germline CDR1 reads MNHNY; CDR2 reads SVGAGI (reference sequence). After removal of 5 bases from V and 0 bases from J, the junction contained 7 bases not matched to a gene. This CDR3 region has 16 residues. DNA for the CDR3: TGTGCCAGCAGTCCTCCGGGACAGAGCTCCTACAATGAGCAGTTCTTC. Amino acids: CASSPPGQSSYNEQFF.

CDR3 nucleotide sequence: TGTGCCAGCAGCTTCAAACCGACGGGAGGGTCGGAGACCCAGTACTTC. Its translation is CASSFKPTGGSETQYF. The chain is built from TRBV5-4 and TRBJ2-5, with 8 bases identical to TRBD2. With 2 bases clipped from V and 5 bases from J, the junction kept 11 bases outside the gene matches. Germline CDR1 reads SGHNT; CDR2 reads YYREEE (reference sequence). This CDR3 is 16 amino acids long.

The gene calls are TRBV28 and TRBJ2-1, with D perhaps TRBD1 or TRBD2 (6 bases each). Deletions cut 8 bases from V and 10 bases from J, with 18 bases between. Germline CDR1 MDHEN, CDR2 SYDVKM. The CDR3 sequence is 13 residues long. The chain's CDR3 is CASWGAPRVEQFF. DNA for the CDR3: TGTGCCAGCTGGGGGGCGCCCAGGGTCGAGCAGTTCTTC.

This sequence joins TRBV6-6 and TRBJ1-2, with 9 nucleotides matching TRBD1. The V gene's germline CDR1 is MNHNY and CDR2 SVGAGI (reference sequence). CDR3 length: 13 amino acids. V trimming: 4 bases; J trimming: 8 bases; junction bases outside the gene matches: 5. The CDR3 region is CASSFQGQGGYTF. The CDR3 DNA sequence: TGTGCCAGCAGTTTCCAGGGACAGGGAGGCTACACCTTC.

The V call is TRBV6-6, the J call TRBJ1-5; no firm D call. Germline CDR1 MNHNY, CDR2 SVGAGI (reference sequence). V was trimmed by 0 bases and J by 4 bases, leaving 7 bases between them. This CDR3 region has 14 residues. The CDR3, as DNA: TGTGCCAGCAGTTACTCTTTAGGAAATCAGCCCCAGCATTTT. Translating it yields CASSYSLGNQPQHF.

The rearrangement joins TRBV5-4 to TRBJ1-4, with 9 bases matching TRBD1. Germline V gene data show CDR1 as SGHNT and CDR2 as YYREEE (reference sequence). V lost 0 bases to trimming and J lost 3 bases; unmatched junction nucleotides: 0. This CDR3 contains 15 residues. CDR3 sequence: CASSLGTGANEKLFF. DNA for the CDR3: TGTGCCAGCAGCTTGGGGACAGGGGCTAATGAAAAACTGTTTTTT.

This clone occurred once. The V and J genes are TRBV5-4 and TRBJ2-1; the D gene is possibly TRBD2 (6 bases). This CDR3 spans 15 amino acids. Germline V lookup: CDR1 SGHNT, CDR2 YYREEE (reference sequence). V was clipped by 0 bases and J by 1 base, with 8 bases between them. CDR3 nucleotides: TGTGCCAGCAGCTTGGGACTAGAATCCTACAATGAGCAGTTCTTC. Encoded protein: CASSLGLESYNEQFF.

The chain has TRBV7-2 and TRBJ2-3; 14 nucleotides agree with TRBD2. With 5 bases clipped from V and 4 bases from J, the junction kept 5 bases outside the gene matches. The CDR3 extends over 16 amino acids. Germline CDR1 SGHTA, CDR2 FQGNSA. The CDR3: CASSATSGRVPDTQYF. CDR3 sequence (DNA): TGTGCCAGCAGCGCGACTAGCGGGAGGGTGCCAGATACGCAGTATTTT. The complete variable domain, with remaining parts taken from reference TRBV7-2 and TRBJ2-3, reads GAGVSQSPSNKVTEKGKDVELRCDPISGHTALYWYRQSLGQGLEFLIYFQGNSAPDKSGLPSDRFSAERTGGSVSTLTIQRTQQEDSAVYLCASSATSGRVPDTQYFGPGTRLTVL.

This clone was seen a few times. This chain uses TRBV28 with TRBJ2-5; possibly TRBD1 for D (6 bases). The CDR3 length is 16 residues. Looked up from germline, CDR1 is MDHEN and CDR2 is SYDVKM. V gave up 4 bases and J gave up 6 bases, with 21 bases separating them. The CDR3 bases are TGTGCCAGCAGTTCCGCCCAGGCGCAAGGGGGAAAGACCCAGTACTTC. Its protein is CASSSAQAQGGKTQYF.

The V and J genes are TRBV19 and TRBJ1-2; weak D call: TRBD1 (6 bases). The CDR3 runs 16 residues. V was trimmed by 6 bases and J by 4 bases, leaving 21 bases between them. Per the germline V gene, CDR1 is LNHDA and CDR2 is SQIVND (reference sequence). The CDR3 spells CASSHRSGALSYGYTF. CDR3 sequence (DNA): TGTGCCAGTAGCCATCGTTCGGGGGCCCTAAGCTATGGCTACACCTTC.